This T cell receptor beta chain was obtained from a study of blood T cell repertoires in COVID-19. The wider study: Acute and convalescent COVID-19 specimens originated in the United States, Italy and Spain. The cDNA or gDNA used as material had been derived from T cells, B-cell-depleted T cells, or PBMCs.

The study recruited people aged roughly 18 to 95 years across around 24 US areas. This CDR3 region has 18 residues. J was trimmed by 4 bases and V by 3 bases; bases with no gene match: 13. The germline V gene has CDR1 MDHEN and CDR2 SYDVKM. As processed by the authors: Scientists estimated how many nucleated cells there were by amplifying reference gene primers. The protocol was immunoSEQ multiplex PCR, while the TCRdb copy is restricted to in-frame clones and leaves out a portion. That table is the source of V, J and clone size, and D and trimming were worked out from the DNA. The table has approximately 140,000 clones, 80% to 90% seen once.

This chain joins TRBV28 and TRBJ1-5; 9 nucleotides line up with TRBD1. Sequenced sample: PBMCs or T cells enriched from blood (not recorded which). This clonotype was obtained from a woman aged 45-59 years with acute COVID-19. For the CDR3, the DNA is TGTGCCAGCAGTTTTGCCAGGAACAACAGGGGGCGTAATCAGCCCCAGCATTTT. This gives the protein CASSFARNNRGRNQPQHF.